The source of this T cell receptor beta chain is a study of breast tumors, draining lymph nodes, adjacent tissues. Study results and limitations: Tumor TCR diversity was below lymph nodes but above nontumor tissue. The lymph node origin of tumor T cells was framed as consistent with a hypothesis, not demonstrated.

In regard to this clonotype: Its antigen remains unidentified.

Breast cancer patients provided tissue from their axillary draining lymph nodes. One entry per CDR3 protein results from TCRdb running MiXCR on the multiplex PCR reads. In the table there are some 100,000 distinct CDR3 sequences, about 20% of which are singletons. The clonotype originates from a female donor with breast cancer. Some clones in this sample may be carry-over from other donors' samples. Sequencing was carried out using axillary lymph node tissue.

This CDR3 is CASRITSGTGEQYF. Here the CDR3 DNA reads TGTGCCAGCAGGATCACTAGCGGGACCGGCGAGCAGTACTTC. The chain employs TRBV7-9 and TRBJ2-7; TRBD2 matches 10 bases. Germline lookup yields CDR1 SEHNR and CDR2 FQNEAQ (reference sequence). Unmatched junction bases numbered 8, after V lost 6 bases and J lost 6 bases. This CDR3 is 14 amino acids long.